One and the same sample provided the 6 T cell receptor beta chains below, sequenced in a study of beta chain features in type 1 diabetes. Every bit of the isolated RNA underwent reverse transcription, so sequencing read expressed TCRB transcripts. The repertoire was sequenced with immunoSEQ multiplex PCR; TCRdb's copy has only in-frame clones and lacks some. Among a few hundred thousand clones, around 9.6% were seen once, and the ten largest hold approximately 0.035%. Sequencing input: naive CD4+ T cells from blood. Every receptor here comes from a woman between 18 and 29 years old in good health.

The V gene is TRBV11-2, the J gene TRBJ1-4; D not resolved. Looked up from germline, CDR1 is SGHAT and CDR2 is FQNNGV. This CDR3 spans 14 amino acids. Trimming cost V 2 bases and J 8 bases, with 12 bases left between them. In nucleotides, the CDR3 is TGTGCCAGCAGCTTAACCCTGGGCAAGGAAAAACTGTTTTTT. Its protein product is CASSLTLGKEKLFF.

The chain recombines TRBV5-1 with TRBJ2-7, with 10 bases matching TRBD1. The CDR3 runs to 16 residues. Germline V lookup: CDR1 SGHRS, CDR2 YFSETQ. The V segment lost 4 bases and the J segment 2 bases; nucleotides outside the gene matches: 9. CDR3 coding DNA: TGCGCCAGCAGCGGGAGGAAAGGGACAGGGGCCTACGAGCAGTACTTC. This sequence encodes CASSGRKGTGAYEQYF.

Worth noting for this clone: Other DNA sequences in the sample encode the same CDR3. The CDR3 sequence is CASSVGVGGGTDTQYF. Here the CDR3 DNA reads TGTGCCAGCAGCGTAGGGGTGGGGGGAGGTACAGATACGCAGTATTTT. The chain has TRBV9 and TRBJ2-3; D might be TRBD2 (6 bases). In germline, CDR1 is SGDLS, CDR2 YYNGEE. CDR3 length equals 16 residues. V gave up 0 bases and J gave up 3 bases, with 14 bases separating them.

The V gene is TRBV5-1, the J gene TRBJ1-1; the match to TRBD1 covers 7 bases. Germline V CDR1 and CDR2: SGHRS, YFSETQ. Losses at the gene ends were 4 bases for V and 2 bases for J; bases not matched to a gene: 11. This CDR3 comprises 16 residues. For the CDR3, the DNA is TGCGCCAGCAGCCCAAGAACCGGGACAGTAAACACTGAAGCTTTCTTT. It translates to CASSPRTGTVNTEAFF. The variable domain in full, with the rest retrieved from reference TRBV5-1 and TRBJ1-1, is KAGVTQTPRYLIKTRGQQVTLSCSPISGHRSVSWYQQTPGQGLQFLFEYFSETQRNKGNFPGRFSGRQFSNSRSEMNVSTLELGDSALYLCASSPRTGTVNTEAFFGQGTRLTVV.

In its sample, this clone was seen many times. V gene TRBV4-1 combines with J gene TRBJ2-6; 7 nucleotides agree with TRBD1. V trimming: 2 bases; J trimming: 0 bases; junction bases outside the gene matches: 4. This CDR3 is built from 17 residues. Germline values: CDR1 MGHRA, CDR2 YSYEKL. The CDR3: CASSQIQGSSGANVLTF. CDR3 bases: TGCGCCAGCAGCCAAATACAGGGGTCCTCTGGGGCCAACGTCCTGACTTTC.

This clone was observed a handful of times. This chain joins TRBV30 and TRBJ1-5; maybe TRBD1 (6 bases). V was shortened by 0 bases and J by 0 bases, with 12 bases between the two germline ends. The CDR3 contains 16 residues. CDR1 is GTSNPN, CDR2 SVGIG, per germline (reference sequence). The CDR3 is CAWSVGGAYSNQPQHF. As DNA, the CDR3 is TGTGCCTGGAGTGTCGGGGGGGCGTATAGCAATCAGCCCCAGCATTTT.